This T cell receptor (beta chain) originates from a study of cytomegalovirus exposure and HLA in healthy donors. Method: immunoSEQ multiplex PCR; TCRdb's copy keeps in-frame clones and lacks some. The sample lists over 100,000 clones, 88% seen once, with more than 2% in the top ten. This CDR3 contains 14 residues. Trimming cost V 2 bases and J 2 bases; bases outside gene matches: 1. Germline V CDR1 and CDR2: MRHNA, SNTAGT. V usage is TRBV6-4 and J usage is TRBJ2-7; 9 bases agree with TRBD2. Sequencing used PBMCs. The TCR comes from a woman between 18 and 29 years old in good health and CMV-seronegative. CDR3 nucleotide sequence: TGTGCCAGCAGTGACGCGGGGGGGCCCTACGAGCAGTACTTC. It translates to CASSDAGGPYEQYF.